This TCR beta chain came from a study of blood T cell repertoires in COVID-19. On the study more broadly: From the United States, Italy and Spain came samples of acute and convalescent COVID-19. T cells, B-cell-depleted T cells, or PBMCs supplied cDNA or gDNA.

V was clipped by 6 bases and J by 2 bases, with 16 bases between them. The CDR3 consists of 15 residues. In germline, CDR1 is SEHNR, CDR2 FQNEAQ (reference sequence). In the original processing: The authors estimated nucleated cell counts from reference gene primer amplification. Here immunoSEQ multiplex PCR was the method, and the copy in TCRdb shows in-frame clones only, minus some. For V, J and clone size, that table is used; D and trimming come from the DNA. The sample holds 53,000 or so clones; around 90% are singletons and the top ten take 13%. The chain joins TRBV7-9 to TRBJ1-1, with D possibly TRBD1 on 5 matching bases. The sequenced sample was peripheral blood. This TCR came from an elderly man with acute or convalescent COVID-19. In nucleotides, the CDR3 is TGTGCCAGCAGTTCTTACGGGAGGGGAAACACTGAAGCTTTCTTT. Residues: CASSSYGRGNTEAFF. Full variable domain (outside the CDR3, taken from reference TRBV7-9 and TRBJ1-1): DTGVSQNPRHKITKRGQNVTFRCDPISEHNRLYWYRQTLGQGPEFLTYFQNEAQLEKSRLLSDRFSAERPKGSFSTLEIQRTEQGDSAMYLCASSSYGRGNTEAFFGQGTRLTVV.